These 22 T cell receptor beta chains were sequenced from one sample in a study of blood T cell repertoires in COVID-19. Here immunoSEQ multiplex PCR was the method, and the copy in TCRdb shows in-frame clones only, minus some. The data show around 83,000 clones, more than 70% seen once. Material: peripheral blood. The receptors derive from a woman in her 70s with acute or convalescent COVID-19.

The chain combines TRBV27 with TRBJ2-4; 7 nucleotides line up with TRBD1. CDR1 is MNHEY, CDR2 SMNVEV, per germline (reference sequence). The CDR3 covers 15 residues. J was trimmed by 4 bases and V by 5 bases; bases with no gene match: 8. DNA for the CDR3: TGTGCCAGCAGTCGAGGGGTGACAGGGAAAAACATTCAGTACTTC. This gives the protein CASSRGVTGKNIQYF.

The chain couples TRBV24-1 to TRBJ1-2, with 9 bases that match TRBD1. V dropped 3 bases and J dropped 6; count of bases not matched to a gene: 13. The CDR3 runs to 17 residues. The germline V gene encodes CDR1 KGHDR and CDR2 SFDVKD. This chain's CDR3 is CATSDPSGTGNSNGYTF. The DNA of the CDR3 is TGTGCCACCAGTGATCCCTCTGGGACAGGGAATTCTAATGGCTACACCTTC.

This rearrangement joins TRBV10-3 to TRBJ2-2; D gene uncertain. The CDR3 extends over 13 amino acids. Deletions cut 4 bases from V and 1 base from J, with 4 bases between. CDR1 and CDR2 (germline): ENHRY, SYGVKD. The CDR3 DNA follows: TGTGCCATCAGTGCACAGAACACCGGGGAGCTGTTTTTT. Protein sequence: CAISAQNTGELFF.

The chain has TRBV7-9 and TRBJ1-1, with D hard to call. CDR3 length equals 13 residues. Looked up from germline, CDR1 is SEHNR and CDR2 is FQNEAQ (reference sequence). Trimming stripped 5 bases from V and 7 bases from J, with 14 bases between. The CDR3 region is CASSRDGVIEAFF. CDR3 nucleotides: TGTGCCAGCAGCCGTGACGGGGTCATTGAAGCTTTCTTT.

J is TRBJ1-1 and V is TRBV27; unclear D gene. Germline values: CDR1 MNHEY, CDR2 SMNVEV (reference sequence). The CDR3 consists of 15 residues. Trimming pared 1 base from V and 3 bases from J, leaving 12 bases between. The CDR3 here is CASSLFPGGYTEAFF. The DNA for the CDR3 is TGTGCCAGCAGTTTATTCCCCGGCGGGTACACTGAAGCTTTCTTT.

The chain employs TRBV21-1 and TRBJ2-5; the table names TRBD2, a call not compared with the DNA. TRBV21-1 represents a pseudogene. The CDR3 contains 16 residues. CDR3 sequence: CASSKGGRFGGETQYF. CDR3 nucleotide sequence: TGTGCCAGCAGCAAAGGAGGTAGGTTCGGAGGGGAGACCCAGTACTTC.

V usage is TRBV3-1 (or the pseudogene TRBV3-2) and J usage is TRBJ1-2; D might be TRBD1 (5 bases). CDR3 length: 15 amino acids. Deletions cut 6 bases from V and 0 bases from J, with 14 bases between. CDR1 is LGHDT, CDR2 YNNKEL, per germline (reference sequence). CDR3 coding DNA: TGTGCCAGCAGTCCTACAGGATGGGCTAACTATGGCTACACCTTC. Translation: CASSPTGWANYGYTF.

The rearrangement joins TRBV6-4 to TRBJ2-2, with D unclear. Germline CDR1 is MRHNA and CDR2 is SNTAGT. There are 16 residues in the CDR3. V lost 3 bases, J lost 0 bases, and 11 bases lay in between. DNA for the CDR3: TGTGCCAGCAGTGAGTTTGGGCAGTCGAACACCGGGGAGCTGTTTTTT. Translating it yields CASSEFGQSNTGELFF.

This chain connects TRBV19 to TRBJ2-1, with 15 bases fitting TRBD2. CDR1 and CDR2 (germline): LNHDA, SQIVND (reference sequence). The trim removed 7 bases at V and 7 bases at J, leaving 8 bases unmatched. The CDR3 sequence is 16 residues long. The CDR3 coding sequence is TGTGCCAGTACCTACCGGACTAGCGGGGGGGAAAATGAGCAGTTCTTC. It yields the protein CASTYRTSGGENEQFF. The entire variable domain, with the rest obtained from reference TRBV19 and TRBJ2-1, is as follows: DGGITQSPKYLFRKEGQNVTLSCEQNLNHDAMYWYRQDPGQGLRLIYYSQIVNDFQKGDIAEGYSVSREKKESFPLTVTSAQKNPTAFYLCASTYRTSGGENEQFFGPGTRLTVL.

V gene TRBV3-1 (or the pseudogene TRBV3-2) combines with J gene TRBJ1-6; TRBD1 might be the D (5 bases). The CDR3 has 13 amino acids. The V gene's germline CDR1 is LGHDT and CDR2 YNNKEL (reference sequence). V was trimmed by 4 bases and J by 8 bases, leaving 9 bases between them. The DNA for the CDR3 is TGTGCCAGCAGCCGCGGGACTGATTCACCCCTCCACTTT. Residues: CASSRGTDSPLHF.

The chain couples TRBV6-5 to TRBJ1-6; unclear D gene. Germline assignment: CDR1 MNHEY and CDR2 SVGAGI. This CDR3 contains 12 residues. V was trimmed by 4 bases and J by 7 bases, leaving 5 bases between them. Written as DNA, the CDR3 is TGTGCCAGCAGTTGGCACAATTCACCCCTCCACTTT. Residues: CASSWHNSPLHF.

The genes are TRBV7-9 and TRBJ2-7; tentatively, D is TRBD2 (6 bases). This CDR3 is 14 amino acids long. V shed 1 base and J shed 1 base, with 8 bases lying between them. Germline V gene sequence: CDR1 SEHNR, CDR2 FQNEAQ (reference sequence). CDR3 bases: TGTGCCAGCAGCTTAGGACTAGGATCCTACGAGCAGTACGTC. Its translation: CASSLGLGSYEQYV.

The V and J genes are TRBV9 and TRBJ2-3, with D possibly TRBD1 on 5 matching bases. V lost 2 bases and J lost 6, with 10 bases in between. The CDR3 runs to 13 residues. The germline gives CDR1 SGDLS, CDR2 YYNGEE. CDR3 nucleotides: TGTGCCAGCAGCGTCAGGGTGAGGGATACGCAGTATTTT. It encodes CASSVRVRDTQYF.

The rearrangement links TRBV24-1 to TRBJ1-1, with D possibly being TRBD1 (6 bases). The V end lost 5 bases, the J end lost 3 bases, and 15 bases lay between the germline ends. The CDR3 extends over 15 amino acids. Germline CDR1 and CDR2: KGHDR and SFDVKD. The CDR3 protein is CATSGRGAGDTEAFF. CDR3 nucleotide sequence: TGTGCCACCAGTGGTCGGGGGGCTGGGGACACTGAAGCTTTCTTT.

This chain connects TRBV25-1 to TRBJ2-2; 8 positions match TRBD1. V shed 4 bases, J shed 4 bases, and the junction held 11 bases outside the gene matches. The CDR3 totals 17 residues. Germline V gene lookup returns CDR1 MGHDK and CDR2 SYGVNS. This CDR3 reads CASSGDRGDLFTGELFF. The CDR3 DNA sequence: TGTGCCAGCAGTGGAGACAGGGGCGACCTTTTCACCGGGGAGCTGTTTTTT.

The genes are TRBV18 and TRBJ1-1; 9 nucleotides match TRBD1. CDR3 length: 15 residues. Germline V gives CDR1 KGHSH, CDR2 LQKENI. J gave up 2 bases and V 6 bases, and 7 bases lay outside the gene matches. DNA for the CDR3: TGTGCCAGCTCCCCCGGGACAGGGACAAACACTGAAGCTTTCTTT. Protein sequence: CASSPGTGTNTEAFF.

The CDR3 sequence: CSASRGAYGYTF. Written as DNA, the CDR3 is TGCAGTGCTAGTCGGGGGGCATATGGCTACACCTTC. This chain joins TRBV20-1 and TRBJ1-2, with a possible D match to TRBD1 (6 bases). CDR1 DFQATT and CDR2 SNEGSKA come from the germline V gene (reference sequence). Trimming removed 3 bases at V and 5 bases at J, with 10 bases between. The CDR3 has 12 residues.

J is TRBJ2-6 and V is TRBV11-3; 8 bases match TRBD1. V lost 2 bases and J lost 2; bases outside the gene matches: 5. This CDR3 comprises 17 residues. Germline V gene data show CDR1 as SGHNT and CDR2 as YENEEA. In nucleotides, the CDR3 is TGTGCCAGCAGCTTACGGACAGGGCCCCCTGGGGCCAACGTCCTGACTTTC. As protein: CASSLRTGPPGANVLTF.

This clone came up a few times. The CDR3 DNA is TGTGCCAGTAGTATCGGGGACAGCCGCCGGGATGGCTACACCTTC. It yields the protein CASSIGDSRRDGYTF. J is TRBJ1-2 and V is TRBV19; 7 nucleotides match TRBD1. V trimming: 3 bases; J trimming: 6 bases; junction bases outside the gene matches: 10. Looked up from germline, CDR1 is LNHDA and CDR2 is SQIVND (reference sequence). The CDR3 runs 15 residues.

The rearrangement joins TRBV3-1 (or the pseudogene TRBV3-2) to TRBJ1-3; no clear D gene. Germline CDR1 and CDR2: LGHDT and YNNKEL (reference sequence). V was cut by 1 base and J by 0 bases, with 19 bases left in between. CDR3 length: 19 residues. The CDR3 loop reads CASSQGISRLVSSGNTIYF. In nucleotides, the CDR3 is TGTGCCAGCAGCCAAGGGATATCGAGGTTAGTGAGCTCTGGAAACACCATATATTTT.

In this sample, this clone turned up a few times. The rearrangement uses TRBV19 and TRBJ1-6, with D possibly TRBD1 on 5 matching bases. The V gene's germline CDR1 is LNHDA and CDR2 SQIVND (reference sequence). Trimming removed 3 bases from V and 7 bases from J, with 13 bases in between. This CDR3 is built from 15 residues. The CDR3 region has the DNA TGTGCCAGTAGTATTCGGACAATGGAGAATTCACCCCTCCACTTT. It specifies CASSIRTMENSPLHF.

The chain couples TRBV9 to TRBJ2-1; D gene unclear. In germline, CDR1 is SGDLS, CDR2 YYNGEE. The CDR3 runs 13 residues. With 0 bases removed from V and 4 bases from J, the gap between germline ends came to 5 bases. CDR3 nucleotide sequence: TGTGCCAGCAGCGTAGGCGCGTACAATGAGCAGTTCTTC. Protein sequence: CASSVGAYNEQFF.